A single sample is the source of the 11 T cell receptor beta chains below, sequenced in a study of shared clonotypes between healthy human individuals. TCRdb's table, derived via immunoSEQ multiplex PCR, lists solely in-frame clones and lacks some. This sample yields 550,000 to 800,000 clones, of which 90% are seen a single time; less than 40% belongs to the top ten. Sequenced material: memory CD8+ T cells from PBMCs. The subset is: CD45RO+ cells pooled with CCR7-negative TemRA cells. The receptors were gathered from a man aged 18 to 35 in good health. Some clones in this sample may be carry-over from other donors' samples.

CDR3 sequence: CSVLPATGPYDTDTQYF. The CDR3 coding sequence is TGCAGCGTACTACCTGCGACAGGGCCCTACGACACAGATACGCAGTATTTT. The chain is built from TRBV29-1 and TRBJ2-3; TRBD1 agrees at 7 bases. Trimming took 6 bases from V and 2 from J; bases not matched to a gene: 17. In germline, CDR1 is SQVTM, CDR2 ANQGSEA. There are 17 residues in the CDR3.

This chain links TRBV28 with TRBJ2-7, with D possibly matching TRBD2 (6 bases). Trimming stripped 6 bases from V and 4 bases from J, with 13 bases between. The CDR3 has 13 amino acids. CDR1 and CDR2 (germline): MDHEN, SYDVKM. DNA of the CDR3: TGTGCCAGCAGGGAGGGCTACTGGTACGAGCAGTACTTC. Protein: CASREGYWYEQYF.

This clone was counted ten times or more. The J gene is TRBJ2-5, the V gene TRBV6-1; 7 bases are shared with TRBD2. This CDR3 region has 13 residues. Germline CDR1 reads MNHNS; CDR2 reads SASEGT. Trimming cost V 7 bases and J 1 base; bases outside gene matches: 3. CDR3 bases: TGTGCCAGCACTCTAGCGGTCCAAGAGACCCAGTACTTC. Amino acids: CASTLAVQETQYF.

CDR3 in amino acids: CASSGIGPEAFF. The CDR3 coding sequence is TGTGCCAGCAGCGGGATTGGACCTGAAGCTTTCTTT. The gene calls are TRBV28 and TRBJ1-1; D not certain. Germline V gene sequence: CDR1 MDHEN, CDR2 SYDVKM. Trimming took 6 bases from V and 6 from J, leaving 11 bases between them. The CDR3 spans 12 residues.

The J gene is TRBJ2-3, the V gene TRBV27, with D hard to call. Germline-derived CDR1 and CDR2 are MNHEY and SMNVEV (reference sequence). The V and J ends lost 0 bases and 4 bases respectively, with 23 bases between them. The CDR3 consists of 19 residues. The CDR3 DNA reads TGTGCCAGCAGTTTATCCCCAAGTCTCGCCCTGAGGAGCGCAGATACGCAGTATTTT. Residues: CASSLSPSLALRSADTQYF.

The chain recombines TRBV9 with TRBJ2-1; D not resolved. Germline lookup yields CDR1 SGDLS and CDR2 YYNGEE. The V gene lost 1 base and the J gene lost 2 bases, with 4 bases spanning the gap. The CDR3 has 13 amino acids. The CDR3: CASSVTTYNEQFF. Written as DNA, the CDR3 is TGTGCCAGCAGCGTAACAACCTACAATGAGCAGTTCTTC. The whole variable domain, filled in from reference TRBV9 and TRBJ2-1, reads DSGVTQTPKHLITATGQRVTLRCSPRSGDLSVYWYQQSLDQGLQFLIQYYNGEERAKGNILERFSAQQFPDLHSELNLSSLELGDSALYFCASSVTTYNEQFFGPGTRLTVL.

The chain employs TRBV27 and TRBJ2-7; D gene uncertain. There are 11 residues in the CDR3. Looked up from germline, CDR1 is MNHEY and CDR2 is SMNVEV (reference sequence). V was pared by 10 bases and J by 3 bases, with 10 bases between. CDR3 region: CATGPYYEQYF. The DNA for the CDR3 is TGTGCCACCGGGCCTTACTACGAGCAGTACTTC.

The gene calls are TRBV5-8 and TRBJ2-7, with D perhaps matching TRBD1 or TRBD2 (7 bases each). Germline CDR1 SGHTS, CDR2 YDEGEE. The CDR3 covers 13 residues. V dropped 4 bases and J dropped 10 bases, with 18 bases sitting between them. This chain's CDR3 is CASSLPQGGTQYF. In nucleotides, the CDR3 is TGTGCCAGCAGCCTCCCTCAGGGGGGGACACAGTACTTC.

The genes are TRBV4-1 and TRBJ2-3, with D perhaps being TRBD1 or TRBD2 (5 bases each). V dropped 1 base and J dropped 6 bases, with 17 bases sitting between them. Germline CDR1 and CDR2: MGHRA and YSYEKL. The CDR3 spans 16 residues. Here the CDR3 reads CASSQGLLGPGDTQYF. CDR3 in DNA: TGCGCCAGCAGCCAAGGGCTCTTGGGGCCGGGGGATACGCAGTATTTT.

The genes are TRBV19 and TRBJ2-1, with 8 bases fitting TRBD2. The CDR3 covers 15 residues. Per the germline V gene, CDR1 is LNHDA and CDR2 is SQIVND (reference sequence). With 8 bases clipped from V and 2 bases from J, the junction kept 8 bases outside the gene matches. The CDR3 region has the DNA TGTGCCAGTCATGGTCGGGGGGGTCCCTACAATGAGCAGTTCTTC. Translating it yields CASHGRGGPYNEQFF. The full variable domain, its missing parts supplied by reference TRBV19 and TRBJ2-1, is DGGITQSPKYLFRKEGQNVTLSCEQNLNHDAMYWYRQDPGQGLRLIYYSQIVNDFQKGDIAEGYSVSREKKESFPLTVTSAQKNPTAFYLCASHGRGGPYNEQFFGPGTRLTVL.

The J gene is TRBJ2-2, the V gene TRBV19; D is undetermined. CDR1 is LNHDA and CDR2 is SQIVND in the germline V gene (reference sequence). V lost 2 bases and J 0 bases, leaving 7 bases between the germline ends. The CDR3 is made up of 15 amino acids. The CDR3 sequence: CASSILLTNTGELFF. DNA for the CDR3: TGTGCCAGTAGTATATTGCTAACGAACACCGGGGAGCTGTTTTTT.